This record looks at one T cell receptor (beta chain) sequence and its context. Its antigen is still unknown. The data originate from a study of T cell responses to AZD1222 COVID-19 vaccine. The CDR3 covers 14 residues. Germline loops: CDR1 MNHEY, CDR2 SVGAGI. With 5 bases clipped from V and 4 bases from J, the junction kept 4 bases outside the gene matches. Clones were read by immunoSEQ multiplex PCR, and TCRdb kept only the in-frame ones, dropping some. The sample lists under 95,000 clones; roughly nine tenths were seen once. Whether given at about 4 or about 12 weeks, second doses were pooled. Whole-study results and caveats: Vaccine-associated CD4 TCRs ranged over spike, dominating at 160-218 and 743-854. Reportedly, nearly half of unique spike TCRs recognized epitopes outside B.1.351/B.1.1.7 mutations. White British ancestry dominated among donors, who included more females, and clonal diversity was possibly underestimated.

The material sequenced was peripheral blood, taken 28 days after the second AZD1222 dose. The receptor comes from an adult who received the AZD1222 COVID-19 vaccine. The gene calls are TRBV6-5 and TRBJ2-2; 7 bases are shared with TRBD1. CDR3: CASSPGTATGELFF. CDR3 coding DNA: TGTGCCAGCAGTCCTGGGACAGCCACCGGGGAGCTGTTTTTT.